The 6 T cell receptor beta chains below come from one sample, sequenced in a study of pediatric ulcerative colitis. Only in-frame clones appear in the TCRdb table, and some are missing; sequencing was by immunoSEQ multiplex PCR. The data contain tens of thousands of clones, about 71% of them singletons. During colonoscopy, one to two rectal pinch biopsies were collected. The specimen was gut tissue. Receptors originate from a boy between 10 and 17 years old with severe ulcerative colitis.

V usage is TRBV2 and J usage is TRBJ1-6; the match to TRBD1 covers 11 bases. Germline CDR1 is SNHLY and CDR2 is FYNNEI. The CDR3 contains 15 residues. Trimming at V came to 7 bases and at J to 8 bases, leaving 7 bases not matched to a gene. CDR3 nucleotide sequence: TGTGCCAGCAAAGGGACAGGGGGAGATTATTCACCCCTCCACTTT. Translated, it gives CASKGTGGDYSPLHF.

This clone appeared a single time. This chain uses TRBV5-1 with TRBJ2-7, with 10 bases aligning to TRBD1. Germline V CDR1 and CDR2: SGHRS, YFSETQ. This CDR3 comprises 13 residues. The J segment lost 8 bases and the V segment lost 2 bases, leaving 4 bases of the junction unmatched. CDR3 protein: CASSLGDRGKQYF. The DNA for the CDR3 is TGCGCCAGCAGCTTAGGGGACAGGGGTAAGCAGTACTTC. Full variable domain (remainder filled in from reference TRBV5-1 and TRBJ2-7): KAGVTQTPRYLIKTRGQQVTLSCSPISGHRSVSWYQQTPGQGLQFLFEYFSETQRNKGNFPGRFSGRQFSNSRSEMNVSTLELGDSALYLCASSLGDRGKQYFGPGTRLTVT.

This clone was counted between two and nine times. V gene TRBV6-6 combines with J gene TRBJ2-5; D is unresolved. Looked up from germline, CDR1 is MNHNY and CDR2 is SVGAGI (reference sequence). Trimming shortened V by 0 bases and J by 4 bases, and 6 bases separated the two germline ends. This CDR3 is built from 13 residues. CDR3 sequence reads: CASSYSGRETQYF. DNA for the CDR3: TGTGCCAGCAGTTACTCAGGGCGAGAGACCCAGTACTTC.

The chain links TRBV5-6 to TRBJ1-2, with D possibly TRBD1 on 6 matching bases. This CDR3 has 15 amino acids. The V end was cut by 4 bases, the J end by 6 bases, with 19 bases between. Germline V gene sequence: CDR1 SGHDT, CDR2 YYEEEE. The CDR3 is CASSAGTIGGDGYTF. The CDR3 nucleotides are TGTGCCAGCAGCGCTGGGACAATCGGTGGAGATGGCTACACCTTC.

The V gene is TRBV7-9, the J gene TRBJ1-2, with D possibly TRBD1 on 5 matching bases. In germline, CDR1 is SEHNR, CDR2 FQNEAQ (reference sequence). V lost 6 bases to trimming and J lost 2 bases, with 10 bases between them. The CDR3 is 13 amino acids. CDR3 nucleotide sequence: TGTGCCAGCAGAGCAGGGAGCAACTATGGCTACACCTTC. It is translated as CASRAGSNYGYTF.

The rearrangement uses TRBV27 and TRBJ2-7, with D maybe TRBD1 (7 bases). The V end lost 6 bases, the J end lost 3 bases, and 12 bases lay between the germline ends. This CDR3 is built from 13 residues. The germline CDR1 and CDR2 sequences are MNHEY and SMNVEV (reference sequence). The DNA for the CDR3 is TGTGCCAGCAGGCGGGACAGCTTCTACGAGCAGTACTTC. This codes for CASRRDSFYEQYF.